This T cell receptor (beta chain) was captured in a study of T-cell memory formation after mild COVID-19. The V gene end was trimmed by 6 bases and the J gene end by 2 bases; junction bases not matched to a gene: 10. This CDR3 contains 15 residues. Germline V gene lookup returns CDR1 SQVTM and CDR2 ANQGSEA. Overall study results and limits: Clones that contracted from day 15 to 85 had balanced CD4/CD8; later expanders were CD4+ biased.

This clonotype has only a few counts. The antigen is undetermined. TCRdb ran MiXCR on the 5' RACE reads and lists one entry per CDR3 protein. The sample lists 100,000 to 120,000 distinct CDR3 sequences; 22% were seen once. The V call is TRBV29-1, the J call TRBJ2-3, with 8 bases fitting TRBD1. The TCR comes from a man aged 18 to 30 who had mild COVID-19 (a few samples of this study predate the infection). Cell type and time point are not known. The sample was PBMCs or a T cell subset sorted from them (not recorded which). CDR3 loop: CSVPRPGGYTDTQYF. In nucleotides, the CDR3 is TGCAGCGTCCCCAGGCCAGGGGGCTACACAGATACGCAGTATTTT.